This T cell receptor (beta chain) is from a study of blood T cell repertoires in COVID-19. Study background: Sites across the United States, Italy and Spain contributed samples from acute and convalescent COVID-19. From T cells, B-cell-depleted T cells, or PBMCs came the material, which was cDNA or gDNA.

The trim removed 4 bases at V and 4 bases at J, leaving 4 bases unmatched. Germline CDR1 and CDR2: KGHSH and LQKENI. The CDR3 is made up of 14 amino acids. Authors' methods: It was from reference gene primer amplification that nucleated cell counts were estimated. Here immunoSEQ multiplex PCR was the method, and the copy in TCRdb shows in-frame clones only, minus some. V, J and clone size were drawn from that table, and D and trimming were deduced from the DNA. Among 150,000 or so clones listed, over 70% were seen once. V and J are TRBV18 and TRBJ1-1; TRBD1 agrees at 9 bases. The sample was peripheral blood. This sequence originates from a human donor in a cohort sampled during active COVID-19. CDR3 sequence (DNA): TGTGCCAGCTCACAAGACAGGGGGGGCACTGAAGCTTTCTTT. It yields the protein CASSQDRGGTEAFF.